The 8 T cell receptor beta chains below come from one sample, sequenced in a study of Ad26.COV2.S vaccination and SARS-CoV-2 variants. Treatment specified: roughly 20 received Ad26.COV2.S at low or high dose, single or two shots; 5 received placebo; per-sample allocation not given. The samples were gathered on day 63 after the first injection of vaccine or placebo. Clones were read by immunoSEQ multiplex PCR, and TCRdb kept only the in-frame ones, dropping some. The sample has about 480,000 clones, around nine tenths seen once. The specimen was peripheral blood, collected in a trial of Ad26.COV2.S vaccine versus placebo. Receptors were obtained from a person aged 18 to 59 who received the Ad26.COV2.S COVID-19 vaccine or a placebo.

This clone was observed a handful of times. The rearrangement joins TRBV21-1 to TRBJ2-7. TRBV21-1 is reported as a pseudogene. CDR3 size: 17 residues. In DNA form, the CDR3 reads TGTGCCAGCAGCAAAGCGCTTTCGTGGAATAGCTCCTACGAGCAGTACTTC. Encoded protein: CASSKALSWNSSYEQYF.

The gene calls are TRBV6-5 and TRBJ2-7; TRBD1 aligns across 9 bases. The V gene end was trimmed by 6 bases and the J gene end by 4 bases; junction bases not matched to a gene: 4. The V gene's germline CDR1 is MNHEY and CDR2 SVGAGI. This CDR3 has 13 amino acids. The CDR3 here is CASSSGQGYEQYF. CDR3 in DNA: TGTGCCAGCAGCAGCGGACAGGGGTACGAGCAGTACTTC.

The chain combines TRBV7-6 with TRBJ2-3, with D hard to call. This CDR3 is built from 13 residues. The germline gives CDR1 SGHVS, CDR2 FNYEAQ. The ends were cut back, 1 base at V and 6 bases at J, with 8 bases in the middle. The CDR3 sequence is CASSLGPQDTQYF. The CDR3 nucleotides are TGTGCCAGCAGCTTAGGACCCCAGGATACGCAGTATTTT.

The rearrangement joins TRBV9 to TRBJ2-2, with 7 bases matching TRBD1. Trimming cost V 4 bases and J 1 base; bases outside gene matches: 4. Germline values: CDR1 SGDLS, CDR2 YYNGEE. The CDR3 consists of 15 residues. DNA for the CDR3: TGTGCCAGCAGCATATGGACAGGGAACACCGGGGAGCTGTTTTTT. Encoded protein: CASSIWTGNTGELFF.

The CDR3 DNA is TGTGCCAGCAGTTACTCATCCTACCCGACAGGGCAGCCCCAGCATTTT. Its protein is CASSYSSYPTGQPQHF. This sequence joins TRBV6-5 and TRBJ1-5, with 7 nucleotides matching TRBD1. With V trimmed by 0 bases and J by 7 bases, 9 bases remained unmatched. The CDR3 covers 16 residues. Germline V gene sequence: CDR1 MNHEY, CDR2 SVGAGI.

In the case of this clone: Other DNA sequences of this sample code for an identical CDR3. This chain joins TRBV11-3 and TRBJ2-2; D is unresolved. This CDR3 comprises 13 residues. CDR1 and CDR2 from the germline V gene are SGHNT and YENEEA. V was cut by 3 bases and J by 4 bases, with 6 bases left in between. CDR3 coding DNA: TGTGCCAGCAGCTTGGAAGGCACCGGGGAGCTGTTTTTT. Its protein is CASSLEGTGELFF.

This clone was seen just once. The chain recombines TRBV2 with TRBJ2-5, with D perhaps TRBD1 or TRBD2 (7 bases each). Trimming pared 5 bases from V and 7 bases from J, leaving 14 bases between. Germline V lookup: CDR1 SNHLY, CDR2 FYNNEI. The CDR3 is 13 residues long. The CDR3 loop is CASSPDREGTQYF. The DNA of the CDR3 is TGTGCCAGCAGTCCTGACAGGGAGGGGACCCAGTACTTC.

The chain is built from TRBV20-1 and TRBJ2-1; 9 nucleotides align to TRBD2. The CDR3 runs 11 residues. The V gene's germline CDR1 is DFQATT and CDR2 SNEGSKA (reference sequence). V dropped 8 bases and J dropped 10; count of bases not matched to a gene: 6. The CDR3 sequence is CSPSSGKEQFF. The CDR3 nucleotides read TGCAGTCCATCTAGCGGGAAAGAGCAGTTCTTC.